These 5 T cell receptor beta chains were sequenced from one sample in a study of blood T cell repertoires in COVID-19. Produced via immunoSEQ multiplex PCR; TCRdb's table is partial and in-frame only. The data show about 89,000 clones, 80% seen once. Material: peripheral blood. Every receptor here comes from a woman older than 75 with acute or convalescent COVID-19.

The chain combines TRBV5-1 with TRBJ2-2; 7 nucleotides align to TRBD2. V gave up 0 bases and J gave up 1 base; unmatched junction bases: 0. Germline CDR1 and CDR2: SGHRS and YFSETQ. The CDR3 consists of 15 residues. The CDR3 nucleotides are TGCGCCAGCAGCTTGGGGACTAGGAACACCGGGGAGCTGTTTTTT. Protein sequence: CASSLGTRNTGELFF.

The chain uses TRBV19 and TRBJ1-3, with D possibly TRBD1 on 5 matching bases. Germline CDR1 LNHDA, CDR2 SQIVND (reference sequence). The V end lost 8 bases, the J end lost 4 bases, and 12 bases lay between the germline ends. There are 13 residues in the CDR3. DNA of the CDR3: TGTGCCAGTCTGGCAGGGCCAGGAAACACCATATATTTT. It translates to CASLAGPGNTIYF. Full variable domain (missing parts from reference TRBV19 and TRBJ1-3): DGGITQSPKYLFRKEGQNVTLSCEQNLNHDAMYWYRQDPGQGLRLIYYSQIVNDFQKGDIAEGYSVSREKKESFPLTVTSAQKNPTAFYLCASLAGPGNTIYFGEGSWLTVV.

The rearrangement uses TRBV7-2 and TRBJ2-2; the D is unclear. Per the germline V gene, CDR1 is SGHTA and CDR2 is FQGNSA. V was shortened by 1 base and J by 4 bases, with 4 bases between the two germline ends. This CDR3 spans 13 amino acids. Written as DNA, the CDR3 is TGTGCCAGCAGCTTAGACGGCACCGGGGAGCTGTTTTTT. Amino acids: CASSLDGTGELFF.

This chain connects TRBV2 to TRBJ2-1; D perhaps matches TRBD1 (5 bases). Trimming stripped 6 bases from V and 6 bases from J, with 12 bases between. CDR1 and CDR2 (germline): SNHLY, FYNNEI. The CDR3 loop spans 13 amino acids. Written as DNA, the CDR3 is TGTGCCAGCAGCCCGATCAGGGTCAATGAGCAGTTCTTC. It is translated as CASSPIRVNEQFF.

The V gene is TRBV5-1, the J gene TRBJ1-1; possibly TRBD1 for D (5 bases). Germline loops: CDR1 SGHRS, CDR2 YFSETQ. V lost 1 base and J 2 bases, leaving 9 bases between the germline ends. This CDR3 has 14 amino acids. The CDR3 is CASSLLGLNTEAFF. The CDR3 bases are TGCGCCAGCAGCTTGCTGGGACTCAACACTGAAGCTTTCTTT.